This T cell receptor (beta chain) was sequenced during a study of identical twins. This clonotype has a count of ten or more. What it recognizes is unknown. All of the donors were Caucasians in good health. A universal primer binding site was introduced by template switching. The final cDNA contained unique molecular identifiers. MiXCR was run by TCRdb on the 5' RACE reads, yielding one entry per CDR3 protein. The top ten hold more than 1.5% of the sample, which has 200,000 or so distinct CDR3 sequences, about 7.5% seen once. The CDR3 loop spans 15 amino acids. In germline, CDR1 is LGHNA, CDR2 YSLEER. V lost 4 bases, J lost 2 bases, and 11 bases lay in between. Broader study findings: Models predicted too little out-of-frame TCR alpha sharing in monozygotic twins. There is a chance that invariant MAIT and iNKT cells partially muddied zero-insertion analyses.

This sample also belongs to another study, concerning yellow fever vaccine responses in identical twins.

J is TRBJ2-2 and V is TRBV4-3; D tentatively reads TRBD1 or TRBD2 (5 bases each). The specimen was memory (CD45RO+) T cells sorted from blood. This TCR was recovered from a woman aged 18 to 35 in good health. The DNA of the CDR3 is TGCGCCAGCAGCCCCGGGACCACAAACACCGGGGAGCTGTTTTTT. Translating gives CASSPGTTNTGELFF.